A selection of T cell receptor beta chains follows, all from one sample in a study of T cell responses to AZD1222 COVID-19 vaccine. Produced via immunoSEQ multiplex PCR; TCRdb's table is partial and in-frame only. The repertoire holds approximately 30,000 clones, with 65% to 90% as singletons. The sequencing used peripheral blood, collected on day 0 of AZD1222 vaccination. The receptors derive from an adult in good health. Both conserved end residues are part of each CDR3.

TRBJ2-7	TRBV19	CASSADRTAHYEQYF
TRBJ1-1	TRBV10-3	CASEQGMGKTEAFF
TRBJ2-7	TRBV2	CASLDDRSYEQYF
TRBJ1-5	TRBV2	CASSFDRAGQPQHF
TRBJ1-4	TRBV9	CASSVDGTTYNEKLFF
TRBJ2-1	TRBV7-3	CASSRGEGTGMMEQFF
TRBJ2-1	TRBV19	CASIRTVKDNEQFF
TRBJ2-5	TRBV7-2	CASSLVRGAGETQYF
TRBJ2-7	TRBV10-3	CAISGNPYEQYF
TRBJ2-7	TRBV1	CTSSQPSAYEQYF
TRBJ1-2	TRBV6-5	CASSYTGGFGYTF
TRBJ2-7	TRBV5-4	CASSVRGTSYEQYF
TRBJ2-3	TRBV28	CASTIEDTQYF
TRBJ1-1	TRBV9	CASGRGSEAFF
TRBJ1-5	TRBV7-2	CASSFGPDQPQHF
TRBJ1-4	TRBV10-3	CAISDRLQGNEKLFF
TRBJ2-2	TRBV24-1	CATSDLNRGNTGELFF
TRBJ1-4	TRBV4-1	CASSPGTGGEKLFF